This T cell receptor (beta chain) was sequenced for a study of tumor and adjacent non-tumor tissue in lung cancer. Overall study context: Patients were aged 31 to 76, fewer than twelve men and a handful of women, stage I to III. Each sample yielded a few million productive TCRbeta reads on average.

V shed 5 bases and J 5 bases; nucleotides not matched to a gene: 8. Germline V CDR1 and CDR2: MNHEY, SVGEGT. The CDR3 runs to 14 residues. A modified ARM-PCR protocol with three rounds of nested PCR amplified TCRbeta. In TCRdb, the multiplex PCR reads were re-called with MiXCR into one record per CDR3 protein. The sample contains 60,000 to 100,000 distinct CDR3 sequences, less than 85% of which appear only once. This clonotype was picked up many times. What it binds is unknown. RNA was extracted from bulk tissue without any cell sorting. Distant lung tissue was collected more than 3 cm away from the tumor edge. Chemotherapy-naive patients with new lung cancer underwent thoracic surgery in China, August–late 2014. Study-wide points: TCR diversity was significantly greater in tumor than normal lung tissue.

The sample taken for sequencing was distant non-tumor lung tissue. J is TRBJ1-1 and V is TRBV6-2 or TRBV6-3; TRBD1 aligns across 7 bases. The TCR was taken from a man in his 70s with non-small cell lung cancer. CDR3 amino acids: CASSRKRQGTEAFF. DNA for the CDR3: TGTGCCAGCAGTCGGAAGAGACAGGGTACTGAAGCTTTCTTT.